This TCR beta chain was observed in a study of early T cells in non-severe SARS-CoV-2 infection. Individual cDNA molecules received unique molecular identifiers. TCRdb processed the 5' RACE reads anew with MiXCR; each CDR3 protein has one entry. The sample yields tens of thousands of distinct CDR3 sequences, 11% seen once. Trimming cost V 3 bases and J 10 bases, with 12 bases left between them. This CDR3 spans 12 amino acids. Germline V CDR1 and CDR2: LNHDA, SQIVND (reference sequence). This rearrangement joins TRBV19 to TRBJ1-2; unclear D gene. This clonotype was obtained from an adult who was a healthcare worker with PCR-confirmed SARS-CoV-2 infection or an uninfected control (not recorded which). The sequenced sample was whole blood. The CDR3 loop reads CASSMALEVYTF. The CDR3 bases are TGTGCCAGTAGTATGGCTCTCGAGGTCTACACCTTC.